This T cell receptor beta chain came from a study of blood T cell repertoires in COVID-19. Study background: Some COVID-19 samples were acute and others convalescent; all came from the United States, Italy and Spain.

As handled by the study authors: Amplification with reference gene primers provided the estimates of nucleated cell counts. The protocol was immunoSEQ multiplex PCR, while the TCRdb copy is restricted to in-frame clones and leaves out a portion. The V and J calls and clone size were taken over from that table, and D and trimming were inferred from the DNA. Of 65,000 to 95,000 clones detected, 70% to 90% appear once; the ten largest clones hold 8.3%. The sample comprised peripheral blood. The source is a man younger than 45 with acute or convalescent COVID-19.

CDR3 DNA: TGCGCCAGCAGCCAAGATAGGGACAGTTATGGCTACACCTTC. It codes for CASSQDRDSYGYTF. The chain employs TRBV4-1 and TRBJ1-2; TRBD1 matches 7 bases. The V gene end was trimmed by 0 bases and the J gene end by 5 bases; junction bases not matched to a gene: 3. The CDR3 consists of 14 residues. Germline V CDR1 and CDR2: MGHRA, YSYEKL.